This record covers a single T cell receptor (beta chain). Its target is not known. The source of the sample is a study of Ad26.COV2.S vaccination and SARS-CoV-2 variants. As to treatment: 15 to 20 received Ad26.COV2.S at low or high dose, single or two shots; 5 received placebo; per-sample allocation not given. The samples date from day 63 after the first vaccine or placebo injection. Built on an Ad26 vector, the vaccine expressed Wuhan-strain SARS-CoV-2 spike. General study points: Placebo recipients trailed vaccine recipients in spike-specific TCR breadth.

The repertoire was sequenced with immunoSEQ multiplex PCR; TCRdb's copy has only in-frame clones and lacks some. The sample holds 350,000 to 450,000 clones, roughly four fifths seen once. This material consisted of peripheral blood, taken in a trial of Ad26.COV2.S vaccine versus placebo. The sequence was obtained from a person aged 18-65 years who received the Ad26.COV2.S COVID-19 vaccine or a placebo.

CDR3 loop: CASSRREGLGEQFF. The CDR3 DNA reads TGTGCCAGCAGTAGGCGGGAGGGCCTGGGGGAGCAGTTCTTC. The rearrangement uses TRBV27 and TRBJ2-1, with TRBD2 matching over 9 bases. The CDR3 contains 14 residues. Looked up from germline, CDR1 is MNHEY and CDR2 is SMNVEV (reference sequence). V lost 5 bases, J lost 10 bases, and 9 bases stayed unmatched.